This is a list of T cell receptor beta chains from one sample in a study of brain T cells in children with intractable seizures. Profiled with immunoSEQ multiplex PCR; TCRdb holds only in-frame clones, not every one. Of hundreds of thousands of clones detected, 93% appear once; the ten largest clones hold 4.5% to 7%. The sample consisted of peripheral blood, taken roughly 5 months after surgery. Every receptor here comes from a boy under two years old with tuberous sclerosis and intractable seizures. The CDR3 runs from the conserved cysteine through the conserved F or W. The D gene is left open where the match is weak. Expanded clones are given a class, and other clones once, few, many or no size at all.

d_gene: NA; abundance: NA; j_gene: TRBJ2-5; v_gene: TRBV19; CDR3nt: TGTGCCAGTAGGGGCCGACAGGCGCAAGAGACCCAGTACTTC; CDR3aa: CASRGRQAQETQYF
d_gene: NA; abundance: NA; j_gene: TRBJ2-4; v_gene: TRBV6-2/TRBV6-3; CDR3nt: TGTGCCAGCAGTTACCTGCTGGTGGACATTCAGTACTTC; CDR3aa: CASSYLLVDIQYF
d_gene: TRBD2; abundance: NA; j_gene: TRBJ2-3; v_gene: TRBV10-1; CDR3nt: TGCGCCAGCAGTGAGATCAGCGGGAGTTCGGATACGCAGTATTTT; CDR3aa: CASSEISGSSDTQYF
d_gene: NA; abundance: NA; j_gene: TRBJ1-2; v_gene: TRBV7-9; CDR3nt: TGTGCCAGCAGCTTAGGACAGTCCGATGGCTACACCTTC; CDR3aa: CASSLGQSDGYTF
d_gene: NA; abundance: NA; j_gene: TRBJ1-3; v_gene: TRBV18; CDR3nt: TGTGCCAGCTCACTAGGACAGTCGAACCGTGGAAACACCATATATTTT; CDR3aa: CASSLGQSNRGNTIYF
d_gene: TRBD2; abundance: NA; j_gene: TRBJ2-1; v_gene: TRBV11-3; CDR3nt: TGTGCCAGCAGCAACATAGGGGGACTAGCGGGAGGGAATGAGCAGTTCTTC; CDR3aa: CASSNIGGLAGGNEQFF
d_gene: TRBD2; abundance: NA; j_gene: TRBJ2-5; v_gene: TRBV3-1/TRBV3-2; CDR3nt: TGTGCCAGCAGCCAAGATTCCAGCGGGAGGGAAGAGACCCAGTACTTC; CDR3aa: CASSQDSSGREETQYF
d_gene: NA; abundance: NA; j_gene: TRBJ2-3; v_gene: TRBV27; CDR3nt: TGTGCCAGCAGTGCCCCGGGGGGCGAAGATACGCAGTATTTT; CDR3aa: CASSAPGGEDTQYF
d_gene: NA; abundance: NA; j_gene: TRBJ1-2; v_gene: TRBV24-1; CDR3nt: TGTGCCACCAGTGATGGCGCTAACTATGGCTACACCTTC; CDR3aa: CATSDGANYGYTF
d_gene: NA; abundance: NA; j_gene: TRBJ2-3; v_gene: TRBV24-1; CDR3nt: TGTGCCACCAGTGGGGCCTTCGACACAGATACGCAGTATTTT; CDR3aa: CATSGAFDTDTQYF
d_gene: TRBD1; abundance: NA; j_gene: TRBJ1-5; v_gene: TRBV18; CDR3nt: TGTGCCAGCTCACCCGACAGGGATCAGCCCCAGCATTTT; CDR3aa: CASSPDRDQPQHF
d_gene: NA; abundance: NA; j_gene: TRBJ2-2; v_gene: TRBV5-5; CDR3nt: TGTGCCAGCAGCTTGGGTTTCCCTACCGGGGAGCTGTTTTTT; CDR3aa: CASSLGFPTGELFF
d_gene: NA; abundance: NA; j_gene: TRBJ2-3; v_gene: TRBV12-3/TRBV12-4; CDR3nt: TGTGCCAGTAAGATAGGGGGTTGGGATACGCAGTATTTT; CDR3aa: CASKIGGWDTQYF
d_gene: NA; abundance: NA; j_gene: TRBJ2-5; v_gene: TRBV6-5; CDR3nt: TGTGCCAGCAGTTACTCGGATATGGTCGAGACCCAGTACTTC; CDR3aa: CASSYSDMVETQYF
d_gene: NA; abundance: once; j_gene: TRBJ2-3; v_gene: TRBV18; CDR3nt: TGTGCCAGCTCACCCTCCAAACAGACCCTTAGCACAGATACGCAGTATTTT; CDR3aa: CASSPSKQTLSTDTQYF
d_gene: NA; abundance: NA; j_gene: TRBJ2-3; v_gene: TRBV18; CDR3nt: TGTGCCAGCTCACCATGGGCAGATACGCAGTATTTT; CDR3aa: CASSPWADTQYF
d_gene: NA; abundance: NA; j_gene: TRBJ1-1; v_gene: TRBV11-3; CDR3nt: TGTGCCAGCAGCTTAGCGGCCGGTGAGAACACTGAAGCTTTCTTT; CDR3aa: CASSLAAGENTEAFF
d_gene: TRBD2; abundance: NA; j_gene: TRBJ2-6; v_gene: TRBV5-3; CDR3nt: TGTGCCAGAAGCTTTGTAGCGGGGGTTAGCTCTGGGGCCAACGTCCTGACTTTC; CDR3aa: CARSFVAGVSSGANVLTF
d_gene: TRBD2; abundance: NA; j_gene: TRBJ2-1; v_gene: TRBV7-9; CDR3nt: TGTGCCAGCAGCCCCGGAGCGGGGGTCAAAGATGAGCAGTTCTTC; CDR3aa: CASSPGAGVKDEQFF
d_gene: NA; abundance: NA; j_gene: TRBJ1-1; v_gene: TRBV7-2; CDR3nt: TGTGCCAGCAGCTTAGCATTATTTCTGTTCAGGGATGCAGAAGCTTTCTTT; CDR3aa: CASSLALFLFRDAEAFF
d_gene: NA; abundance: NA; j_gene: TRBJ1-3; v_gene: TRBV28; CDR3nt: TGTGCCAGCAGTTCCTCGGGGGCGTATGGAAACACCATATATTTT; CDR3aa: CASSSSGAYGNTIYF
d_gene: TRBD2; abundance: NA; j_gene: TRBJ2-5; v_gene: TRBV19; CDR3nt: TGTGCCAGTAGTACCCAGGGACTAGCGGGGGCTGAGACCCAGTACTTC; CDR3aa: CASSTQGLAGAETQYF
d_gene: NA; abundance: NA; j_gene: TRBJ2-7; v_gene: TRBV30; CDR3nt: TGTGCCTGGAGCCAAACACTGGACTGGGGTCACGAGCAGTACTTC; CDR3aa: CAWSQTLDWGHEQYF
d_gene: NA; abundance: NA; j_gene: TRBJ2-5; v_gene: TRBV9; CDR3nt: TGTGCCAGCAGCGTAGGCCCGAAGGAGACCCAGTACTTC; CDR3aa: CASSVGPKETQYF
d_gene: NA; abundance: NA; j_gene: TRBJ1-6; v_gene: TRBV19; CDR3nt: TGTGCCAGTAGTATAGGGGCCCAGGGGTCTAATTCACCCCTCCACTTT; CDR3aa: CASSIGAQGSNSPLHF
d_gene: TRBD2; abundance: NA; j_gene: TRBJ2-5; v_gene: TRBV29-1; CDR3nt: TGCAGCGTTGAGTCCTCCCAGCTAGCGGGAGGGTTAGAGGGAGAGACCCAGTACTTC; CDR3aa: CSVESSQLAGGLEGETQYF
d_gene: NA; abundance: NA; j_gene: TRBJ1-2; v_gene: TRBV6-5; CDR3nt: TGTGCCAGCAGTTACTCGGGTACGGGAAGCTATGGCTACACCTTC; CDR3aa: CASSYSGTGSYGYTF
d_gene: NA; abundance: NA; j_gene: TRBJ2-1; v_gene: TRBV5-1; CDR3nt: TGCGCCAGCAGCTTGTGGTCGGGGCCGAGCTCCTACAATGAGCAGTTCTTC; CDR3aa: CASSLWSGPSSYNEQFF
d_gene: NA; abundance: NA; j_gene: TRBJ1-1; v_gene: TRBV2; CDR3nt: TGTGCCAGCACTCTAGGTGACACTGAAGCTTTCTTT; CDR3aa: CASTLGDTEAFF
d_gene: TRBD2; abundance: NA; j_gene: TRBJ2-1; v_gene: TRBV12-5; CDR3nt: TGTGCTAGTGGTTTGGGACTAGCGGGAGTGAATGAGCAGTTCTTC; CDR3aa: CASGLGLAGVNEQFF
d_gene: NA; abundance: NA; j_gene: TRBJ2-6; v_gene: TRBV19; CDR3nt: TGTGCCAGTAGTATCCAAGGCTCTGGGGCCAACGTCCTGACTTTC; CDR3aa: CASSIQGSGANVLTF
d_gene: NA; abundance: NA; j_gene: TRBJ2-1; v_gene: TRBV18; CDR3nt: TGTGCCAGCTCACCACCGGGCTATCTGGAGCAGTTCTTC; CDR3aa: CASSPPGYLEQFF
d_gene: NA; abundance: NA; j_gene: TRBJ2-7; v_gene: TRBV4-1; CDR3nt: TGCGCCAGCAGCCAAAAAACCGGCGGATCCTACGAGCAGTACTTC; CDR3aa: CASSQKTGGSYEQYF
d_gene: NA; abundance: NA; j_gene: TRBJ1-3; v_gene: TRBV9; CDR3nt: TGTGCCAGCAGCTTAGGGGAAGCTGGAAACACCATATATTTT; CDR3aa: CASSLGEAGNTIYF
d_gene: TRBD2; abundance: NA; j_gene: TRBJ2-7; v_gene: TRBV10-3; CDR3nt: TGTGCCATCAGTGAGAGGGACTACCACGAGCAGTACTTC; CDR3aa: CAISERDYHEQYF
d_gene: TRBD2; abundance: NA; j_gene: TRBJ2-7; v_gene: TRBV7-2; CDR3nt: TGTGCCAGCAGCTTCGCTAGCGGGGGGACCTACGAGCAGTACTTC; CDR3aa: CASSFASGGTYEQYF
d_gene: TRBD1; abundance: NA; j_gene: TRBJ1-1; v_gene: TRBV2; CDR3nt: TGTGCCAGCGCAACAGGGGCGGACACTGAAGCTTTCTTT; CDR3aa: CASATGADTEAFF
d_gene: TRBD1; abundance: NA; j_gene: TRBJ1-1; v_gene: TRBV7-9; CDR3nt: TGTGCCAGCAGCTTAGGGGCCGGGACAGGGTTCACTGAAGCTTTCTTT; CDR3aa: CASSLGAGTGFTEAFF
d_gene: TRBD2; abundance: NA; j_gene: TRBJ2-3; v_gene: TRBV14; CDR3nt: TGTGCCAGCAGCCGAGCCGGGACTAGCGGGGGCGCAAGCACAGATACGCAGTATTTT; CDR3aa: CASSRAGTSGGASTDTQYF
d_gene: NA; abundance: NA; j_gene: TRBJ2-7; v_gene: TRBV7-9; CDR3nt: TGTGCCAGCAGCTTAGTTCGTGAGGGGGAGGGCGAGCAGTACTTC; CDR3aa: CASSLVREGEGEQYF
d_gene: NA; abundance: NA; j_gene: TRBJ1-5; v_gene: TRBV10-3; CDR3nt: TGTGCCATCAGTGAGTCCAGGGTTGTGGGCAATCAGCCCCAGCATTTT; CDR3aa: CAISESRVVGNQPQHF
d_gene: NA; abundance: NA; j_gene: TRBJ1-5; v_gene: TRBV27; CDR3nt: TGTGCCAGCAGTTTATCGTTCTCTGGACGGTACAATCAGCCCCAGCATTTT; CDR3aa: CASSLSFSGRYNQPQHF
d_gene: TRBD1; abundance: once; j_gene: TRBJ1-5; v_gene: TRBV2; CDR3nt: TGTGCCAGCAGCCGTACAGGGGGGAAGCAGCCCCAGCATTTT; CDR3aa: CASSRTGGKQPQHF
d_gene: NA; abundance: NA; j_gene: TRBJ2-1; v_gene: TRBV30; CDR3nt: TGTGCCTGGAGTCACCCAGGGGAGACTGGGTCCTACAATGAGCAGTTCTTC; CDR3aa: CAWSHPGETGSYNEQFF
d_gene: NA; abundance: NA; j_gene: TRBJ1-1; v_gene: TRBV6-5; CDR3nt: TGTGCCAGCAGGGTAAAGTACACTGAAGCTTTCTTT; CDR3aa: CASRVKYTEAFF
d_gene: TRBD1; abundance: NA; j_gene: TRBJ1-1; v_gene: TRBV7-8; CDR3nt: TGTGCCAGCAGCTTAGGGACAGGGAACACTGAAGCTTTCTTT; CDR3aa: CASSLGTGNTEAFF
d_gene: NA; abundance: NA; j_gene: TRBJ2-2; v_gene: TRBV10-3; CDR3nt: TGTGCCATCAGTGACGGCCGGGCCCAGGAGGCCGGGGAGCTGTTTTTT; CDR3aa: CAISDGRAQEAGELFF
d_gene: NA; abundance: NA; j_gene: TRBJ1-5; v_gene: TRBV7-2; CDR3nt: TGTGCCAGCAGCCCCCTCGGGGGACCTCAGCCCCAGCATTTT; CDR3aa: CASSPLGGPQPQHF